This T cell receptor (beta chain) was documented in a study of identifying expanded T cells in peripheral blood. Overall study findings and caveats: Over two and four weeks, about 16 and 20 clones changed, versus approximately 1.1 between replicates.

Of note for this clone: Its antigen is currently unknown.

This CDR3 is 16 amino acids long. The V end lost 0 bases, the J end lost 2 bases, and 15 bases lay between the germline ends. The germline V gene encodes CDR1 SGDLS and CDR2 YYNGEE. Produced via immunoSEQ multiplex PCR; TCRdb's table is partial and in-frame only. This table holds approximately 100,000 clones, about nine tenths found once. The sample was blood. The chain joins TRBV9 to TRBJ2-7; D not certain. The origin of this receptor is a person between 18 and 75 years old in good health. The DNA of the CDR3 is TGTGCCAGCAGCGTAGGGCCAAACGCCCTCCCCTACGAGCAGTACTTC. This translates into CASSVGPNALPYEQYF.